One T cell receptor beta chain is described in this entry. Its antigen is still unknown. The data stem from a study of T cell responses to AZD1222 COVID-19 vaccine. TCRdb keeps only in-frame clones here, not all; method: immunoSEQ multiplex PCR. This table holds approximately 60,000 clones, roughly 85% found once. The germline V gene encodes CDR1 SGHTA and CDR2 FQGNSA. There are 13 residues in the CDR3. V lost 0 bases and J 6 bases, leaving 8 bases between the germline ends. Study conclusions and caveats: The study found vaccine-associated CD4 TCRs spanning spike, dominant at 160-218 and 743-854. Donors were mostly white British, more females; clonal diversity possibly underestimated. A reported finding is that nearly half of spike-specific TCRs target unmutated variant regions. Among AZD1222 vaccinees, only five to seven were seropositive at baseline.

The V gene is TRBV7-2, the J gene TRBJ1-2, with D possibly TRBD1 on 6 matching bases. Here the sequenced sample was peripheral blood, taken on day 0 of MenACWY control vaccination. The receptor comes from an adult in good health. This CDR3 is CASSLAGADGYTF. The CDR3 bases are TGTGCCAGCAGCTTAGCGGGGGCAGATGGCTACACCTTC.